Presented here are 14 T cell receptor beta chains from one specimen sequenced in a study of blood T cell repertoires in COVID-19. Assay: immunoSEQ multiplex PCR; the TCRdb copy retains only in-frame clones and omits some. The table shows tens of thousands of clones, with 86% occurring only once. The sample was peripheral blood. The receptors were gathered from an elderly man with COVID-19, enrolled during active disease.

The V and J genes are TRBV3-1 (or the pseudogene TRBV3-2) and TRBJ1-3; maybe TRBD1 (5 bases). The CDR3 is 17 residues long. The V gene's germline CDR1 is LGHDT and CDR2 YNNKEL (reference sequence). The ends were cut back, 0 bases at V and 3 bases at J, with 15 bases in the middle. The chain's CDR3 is CASSQESGGLYGNTIYF. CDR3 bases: TGTGCCAGCAGCCAAGAGTCTGGGGGACTATATGGAAACACCATATATTTT.

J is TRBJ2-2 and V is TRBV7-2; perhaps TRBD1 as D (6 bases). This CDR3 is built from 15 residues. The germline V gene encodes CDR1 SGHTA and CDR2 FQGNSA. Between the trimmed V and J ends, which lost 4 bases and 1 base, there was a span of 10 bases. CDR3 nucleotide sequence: TGTGCCAGCAGCTCGAGGACAGAGAACACCGGGGAGCTGTTTTTT. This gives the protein CASSSRTENTGELFF.

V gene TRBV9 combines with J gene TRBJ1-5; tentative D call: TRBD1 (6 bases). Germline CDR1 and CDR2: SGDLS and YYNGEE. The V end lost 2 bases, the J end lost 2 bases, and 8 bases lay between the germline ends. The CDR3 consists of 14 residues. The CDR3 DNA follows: TGTGCCAGCAGCGTGGACAGTCGCAATCAGCCCCAGCATTTT. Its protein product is CASSVDSRNQPQHF.

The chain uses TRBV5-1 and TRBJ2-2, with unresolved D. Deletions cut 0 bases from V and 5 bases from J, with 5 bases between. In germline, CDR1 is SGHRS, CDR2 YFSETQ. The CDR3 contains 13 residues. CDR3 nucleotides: TGCGCCAGCAGCTTGGCCGTTACCGGGGAGCTGTTTTTT. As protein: CASSLAVTGELFF.

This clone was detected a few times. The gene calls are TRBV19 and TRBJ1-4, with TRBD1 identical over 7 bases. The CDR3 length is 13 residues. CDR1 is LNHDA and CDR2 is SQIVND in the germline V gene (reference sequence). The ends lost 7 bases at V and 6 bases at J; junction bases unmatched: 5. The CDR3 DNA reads TGTGCCAGTATGGGGACAGCCGATGAAAAACTGTTTTTT. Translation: CASMGTADEKLFF.

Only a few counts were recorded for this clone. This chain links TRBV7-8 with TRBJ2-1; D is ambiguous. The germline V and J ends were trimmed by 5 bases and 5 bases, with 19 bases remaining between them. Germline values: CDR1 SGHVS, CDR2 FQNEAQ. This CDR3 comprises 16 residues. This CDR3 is CASSTDSYTNHNEQFF. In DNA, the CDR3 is TGTGCCAGCAGCACCGATAGTTATACCAACCACAATGAGCAGTTCTTC.

For the CDR3, the DNA is TGTGCCAGCAGCTTTCGGCAGGGCCCCCAAGAGACCCAGTACTTC. Encoded protein: CASSFRQGPQETQYF. The rearrangement joins TRBV5-4 to TRBJ2-5; D might be TRBD1 (5 bases). Per the germline V gene, CDR1 is SGHNT and CDR2 is YYREEE (reference sequence). This CDR3 has 15 residues. Trimming removed 2 bases from V and 1 base from J, with 12 bases in between.

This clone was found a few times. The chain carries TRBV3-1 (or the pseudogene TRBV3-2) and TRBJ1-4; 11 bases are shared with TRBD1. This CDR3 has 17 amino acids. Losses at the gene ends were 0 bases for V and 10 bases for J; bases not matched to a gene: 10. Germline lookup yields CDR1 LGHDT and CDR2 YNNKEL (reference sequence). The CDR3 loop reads CASSQEGPGQGARKLFF. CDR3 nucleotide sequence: TGTGCCAGCAGCCAAGAGGGACCAGGACAGGGGGCAAGAAAACTGTTTTTT.

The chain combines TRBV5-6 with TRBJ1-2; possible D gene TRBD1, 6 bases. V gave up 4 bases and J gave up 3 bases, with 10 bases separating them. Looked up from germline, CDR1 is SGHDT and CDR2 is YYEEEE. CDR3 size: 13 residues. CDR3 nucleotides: TGTGCCAGCAGCCCTGGACAGTACTATGGCTACACCTTC. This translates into CASSPGQYYGYTF.

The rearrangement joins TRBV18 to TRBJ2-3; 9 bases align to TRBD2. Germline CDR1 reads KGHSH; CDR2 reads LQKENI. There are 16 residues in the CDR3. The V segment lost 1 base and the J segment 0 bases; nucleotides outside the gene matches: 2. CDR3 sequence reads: CASSPLSGGSTDTQYF. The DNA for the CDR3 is TGTGCCAGCTCACCACTTAGCGGGGGAAGCACAGATACGCAGTATTTT.

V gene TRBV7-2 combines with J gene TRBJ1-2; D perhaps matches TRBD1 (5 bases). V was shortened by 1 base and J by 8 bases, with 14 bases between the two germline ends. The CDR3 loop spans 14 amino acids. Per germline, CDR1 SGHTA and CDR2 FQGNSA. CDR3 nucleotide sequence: TGTGCCAGCAGCTTAGTAAACGGGGGGAGAGGCTACACCTTC. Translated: CASSLVNGGRGYTF.

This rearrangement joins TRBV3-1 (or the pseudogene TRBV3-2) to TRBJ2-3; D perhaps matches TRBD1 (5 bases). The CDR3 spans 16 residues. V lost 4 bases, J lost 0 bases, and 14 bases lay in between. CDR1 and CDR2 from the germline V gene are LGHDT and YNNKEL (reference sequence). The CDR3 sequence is CASSPLQGASTDTQYF. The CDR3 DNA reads TGTGCCAGCAGCCCTCTCCAAGGGGCTAGCACAGATACGCAGTATTTT.

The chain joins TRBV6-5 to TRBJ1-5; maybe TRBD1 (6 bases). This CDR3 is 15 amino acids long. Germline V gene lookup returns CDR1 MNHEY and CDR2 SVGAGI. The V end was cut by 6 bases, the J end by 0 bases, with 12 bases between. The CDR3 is CASRTGTYSNQPQHF. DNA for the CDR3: TGTGCCAGCAGGACAGGAACGTATAGCAATCAGCCCCAGCATTTT.

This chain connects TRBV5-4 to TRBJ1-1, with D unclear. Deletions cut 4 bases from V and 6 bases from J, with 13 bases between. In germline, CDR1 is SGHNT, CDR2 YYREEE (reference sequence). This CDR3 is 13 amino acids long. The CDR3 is CASSVRQKPEAFF. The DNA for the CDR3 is TGTGCCAGCAGCGTACGACAAAAACCTGAAGCTTTCTTT.